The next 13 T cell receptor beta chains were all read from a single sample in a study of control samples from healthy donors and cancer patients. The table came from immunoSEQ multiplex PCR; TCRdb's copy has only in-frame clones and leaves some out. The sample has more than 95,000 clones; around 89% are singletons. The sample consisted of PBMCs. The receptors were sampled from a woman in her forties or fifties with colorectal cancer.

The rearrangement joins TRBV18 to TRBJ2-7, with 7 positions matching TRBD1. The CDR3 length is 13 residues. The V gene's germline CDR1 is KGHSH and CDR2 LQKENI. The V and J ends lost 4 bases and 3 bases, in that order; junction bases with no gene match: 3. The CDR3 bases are TGTGCCAGCTCACTGGGACAGTTCTACGAGCAGTACTTC. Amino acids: CASSLGQFYEQYF.

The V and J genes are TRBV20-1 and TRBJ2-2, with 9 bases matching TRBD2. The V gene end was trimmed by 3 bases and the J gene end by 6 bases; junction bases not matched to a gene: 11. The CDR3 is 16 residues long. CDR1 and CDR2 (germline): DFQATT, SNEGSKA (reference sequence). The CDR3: CSASSLAGNIAGELFF. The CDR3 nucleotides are TGCAGTGCTAGTAGTCTAGCGGGAAACATTGCCGGGGAGCTGTTTTTT.

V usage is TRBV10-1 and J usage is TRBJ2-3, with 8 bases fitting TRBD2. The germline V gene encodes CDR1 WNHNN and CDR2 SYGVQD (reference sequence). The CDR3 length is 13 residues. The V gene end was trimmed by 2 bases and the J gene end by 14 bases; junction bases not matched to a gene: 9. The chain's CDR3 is CASSERPSGWRYF. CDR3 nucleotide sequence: TGCGCCAGCAGTGAGCGGCCTAGCGGGTGGCGGTATTTT.

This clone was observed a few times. The CDR3 is CASTRTIGGSPLHF. In DNA form, the CDR3 reads TGTGCCAGCACTAGGACGATAGGAGGTTCACCCCTCCACTTT. The V call is TRBV28, the J call TRBJ1-6; unclear D gene. Per germline, CDR1 MDHEN and CDR2 SYDVKM. CDR3 length: 14 amino acids. Trimming cost V 7 bases and J 9 bases, with 16 bases left between them.

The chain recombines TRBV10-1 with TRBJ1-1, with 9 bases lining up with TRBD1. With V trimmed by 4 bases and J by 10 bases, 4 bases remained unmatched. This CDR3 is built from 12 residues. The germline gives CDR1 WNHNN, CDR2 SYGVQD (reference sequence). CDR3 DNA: TGCGCCAGCAGTGGGGGGACAGGGAGAGCTTTCTTT. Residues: CASSGGTGRAFF.

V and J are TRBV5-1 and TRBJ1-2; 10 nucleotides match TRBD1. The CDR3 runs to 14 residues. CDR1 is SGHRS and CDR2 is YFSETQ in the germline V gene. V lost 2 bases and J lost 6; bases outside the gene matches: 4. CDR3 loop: CASSLDRGLDGYTF. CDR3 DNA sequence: TGCGCCAGCAGCTTAGACAGGGGGCTAGATGGCTACACCTTC.

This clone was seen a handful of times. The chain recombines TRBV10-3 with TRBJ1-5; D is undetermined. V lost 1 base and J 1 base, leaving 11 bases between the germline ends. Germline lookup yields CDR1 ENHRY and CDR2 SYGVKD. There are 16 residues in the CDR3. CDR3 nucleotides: TGTGCCATCAGTGAGTTGGGAGGACGGAGCAATCAGCCCCAGCATTTT. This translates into CAISELGGRSNQPQHF.

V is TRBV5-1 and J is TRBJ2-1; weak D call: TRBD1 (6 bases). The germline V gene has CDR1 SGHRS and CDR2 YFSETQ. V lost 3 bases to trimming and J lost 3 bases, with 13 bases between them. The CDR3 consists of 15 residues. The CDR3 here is CASSSPGQSYNEQFF. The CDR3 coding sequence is TGCGCCAGCAGCTCCCCGGGACAAAGCTACAATGAGCAGTTCTTC.

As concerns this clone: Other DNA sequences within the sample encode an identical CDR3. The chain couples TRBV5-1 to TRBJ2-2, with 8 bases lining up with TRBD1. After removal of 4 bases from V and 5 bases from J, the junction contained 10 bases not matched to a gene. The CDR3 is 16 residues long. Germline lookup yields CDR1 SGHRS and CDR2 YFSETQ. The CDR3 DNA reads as TGCGCCAGCAGCAGCACAGGGGGGCGGCAGACCGGGGAGCTGTTTTTT. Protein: CASSSTGGRQTGELFF.

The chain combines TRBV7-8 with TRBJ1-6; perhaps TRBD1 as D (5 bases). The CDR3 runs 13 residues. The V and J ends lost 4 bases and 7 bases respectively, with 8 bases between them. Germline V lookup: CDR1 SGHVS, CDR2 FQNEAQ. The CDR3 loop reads CASSSGRNSPLHF. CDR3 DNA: TGTGCCAGCAGCTCGGGACGGAATTCACCCCTCCACTTT.

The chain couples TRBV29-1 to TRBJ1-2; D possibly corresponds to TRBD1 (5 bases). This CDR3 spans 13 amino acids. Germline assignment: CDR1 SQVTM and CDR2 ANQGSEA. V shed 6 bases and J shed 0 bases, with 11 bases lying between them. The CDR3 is CSVAGGPNYGYTF. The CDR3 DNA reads TGCAGCGTGGCCGGGGGACCTAACTATGGCTACACCTTC.

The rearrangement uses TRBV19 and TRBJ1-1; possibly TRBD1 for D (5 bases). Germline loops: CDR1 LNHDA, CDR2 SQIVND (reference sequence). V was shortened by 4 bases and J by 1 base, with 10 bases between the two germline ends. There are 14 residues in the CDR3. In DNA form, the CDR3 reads TGTGCCAGTAGTACGGGACGGGAGAACACTGAAGCTTTCTTT. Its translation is CASSTGRENTEAFF.

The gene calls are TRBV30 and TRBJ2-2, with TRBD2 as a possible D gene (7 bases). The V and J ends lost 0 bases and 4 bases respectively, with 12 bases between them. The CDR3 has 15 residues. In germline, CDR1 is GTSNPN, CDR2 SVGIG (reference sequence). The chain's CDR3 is CAWSVGGAFTGELFF. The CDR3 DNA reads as TGTGCCTGGAGTGTTGGGGGGGCCTTCACCGGGGAGCTGTTTTTT.